One TCR beta chain is described in this entry. What it binds is unknown. The missing CDR3 end, 3 residues past where the read stops, is filled in from the germline J gene. These data belong to a study of T cells in women clearing cervical HPV infection. Study as a whole: Blood came at first lesion visit for cases, post-clearance for controls. Cases' blood sampling followed lesion detection by median approximately 150 days (90 to 200).

The method was immunoSEQ multiplex PCR; TCRdb's version includes in-frame clones alone and lacks a portion of them. The table lists roughly 30,000 clones. General study points: It is unknown whether associations predate infection; no effector/memory or HPV-specific sorting. Combining TCR richness with V gene abundances gave approximately 0.8 AUC.

The germline V and J ends were trimmed by 4 bases and 3 bases, with 13 bases remaining between them. CDR1 is MNHEY and CDR2 is SMNVEV in the germline V gene (reference sequence). The CDR3 loop spans 16 amino acids. This sequence was found in a woman aged 18 to 75 with a cervical HPV16 infection that either progressed to CIN3+ or cleared (not recorded which). This chain uses TRBV27 with TRBJ1-6, with D possibly matching TRBD1 (5 bases). Input material: blood buffy coat. Partial CDR3 DNA: TGTGCCAGCAGTTGGCAGGGAAGGGACTATAATTCACCC. The encoded protein is CASSWQGRDYNSP. From start to end, the CDR3 is CASSWQGRDYNSPLHF.